The sequence of this TCR beta chain was determined in a study of blood T cells in healthy people across ages. Each individual donor underwent a draw of 8.5 to 10 milliliters of peripheral blood. Study results and limitations: The fall in TCR beta diversity per million T cells was roughly linear with age.

This clonotype appeared a few times. The antigen remains unidentified. Through a sample-barcoded 5' primer and a J-beta primer mix, a second PCR was run for roughly 7 to 12 cycles. Each of the cDNA molecules was tagged by a template-switch adaptor with 12 random nucleotides. Via MiXCR, TCRdb re-called the 5' RACE reads, giving one row per CDR3 protein. In the table there are some 1.5 million distinct CDR3 sequences, 28% of which are singletons. The sequencing input was blood. This clonotype originated in a woman in her 30s in good health.

As DNA, the CDR3 is TGTGCCAGCAGCCCCTGGGACTTCGGAAGCACAGATACGCAGTATTTT. It codes for CASSPWDFGSTDTQYF. This chain uses TRBV9 with TRBJ2-3; a weak D match, TRBD2 (6 bases). CDR3 length equals 16 residues. Per the germline V gene, CDR1 is SGDLS and CDR2 is YYNGEE. Between the trimmed V and J ends, which lost 4 bases and 0 bases, there was a span of 15 bases.